The 23 T cell receptor beta chains presented below share a single source sample, sequenced in a study of low-dose radiotherapy and immunotherapy resistance in tumors. It was with a constant-region primer and a V-primer adapter that TCRs were amplified over roughly 19 PCR cycles. MiXCR, run by TCRdb on the reads, gives a single entry per CDR3 protein. The table includes roughly 52,000 distinct CDR3 sequences, 33% detected once. Time point meaning: after trial treatment. Sample treatment: LDRT plus nivolumab, ipilimumab, low-dose cyclophosphamide and aspirin (RACIN trial). Sequences were derived from PBMCs, sampled after low-dose radiotherapy plus immunotherapy. These receptors originate from a male donor with rectosigmoid adenocarcinoma.

With respect to this clonotype: A read error is the likely source, as a far larger clone sits one nucleotide away. The chain employs TRBV28 and TRBJ2-1; TRBD2 agrees at 11 bases. V lost 7 bases to trimming and J lost 6 bases; unmatched junction nucleotides: 5. Germline V CDR1 and CDR2: MDHEN, SYDVKM. The CDR3 contains 14 residues. The CDR3 sequence is CASKGLAAVNEQFF. In DNA, the CDR3 is TGTGCCAGCAAGGGACTAGCGGCGGTCAATGAGCAGTTCTTC. Using reference TRBV28 and TRBJ2-1 for the parts outside the CDR3, the full variable domain is DVKVTQSSRYLVKRTGEKVFLECVQDMDHENMFWYRQDPGLGLRLIYFSYDVKMKEKGDIPEGYSVSREKKERFSLILESASTNQTSMYLCASKGLAAVNEQFFGPGTRLTVL.

The table lists this clonotype with many counts. The chain is built from TRBV29-1 and TRBJ2-3; TRBD2 is a possible D gene (5 bases). Trimming shortened V by 0 bases and J by 0 bases, and 10 bases separated the two germline ends. CDR3 length: 15 residues. Germline V gene sequence: CDR1 SQVTM, CDR2 ANQGSEA. CDR3 region: CSVEDSGRSTDTQYF. The CDR3 bases are TGCAGCGTTGAAGATAGTGGGAGAAGCACAGATACGCAGTATTTT.

This clonotype was counted many times. The rearrangement links TRBV2 to TRBJ2-2; D could derive from TRBD1 or TRBD2 (5 bases each). CDR3 size: 14 residues. V was pared by 4 bases and J by 6 bases, with 12 bases between. Germline CDR1 is SNHLY and CDR2 is FYNNEI. The CDR3 sequence: CASSGVVGAGELFF. For the CDR3, the DNA is TGTGCCAGCAGTGGGGTAGTGGGGGCCGGGGAGCTGTTTTTT.

The chain uses TRBV20-1 and TRBJ2-7; 10 nucleotides line up with TRBD2. From germline, CDR1 is DFQATT and CDR2 SNEGSKA (reference sequence). With V trimmed by 0 bases and J by 0 bases, 5 bases remained unmatched. The CDR3 contains 16 residues. CDR3: CSARDWQRGGSYEQYF. CDR3 bases: TGCAGTGCTAGAGATTGGCAGCGGGGGGGCTCCTACGAGCAGTACTTC.

This clonotype came up many times. The chain employs TRBV12-3 or TRBV12-4 and TRBJ2-3; TRBD2 matches 9 bases. V gave up 3 bases and J gave up 1 base; unmatched junction bases: 5. CDR3 size: 16 residues. CDR3 sequence (DNA): TGTGCCAGCAGTTTCGGTAGCGGGAGTCGCACAGATACGCAGTATTTT. It encodes CASSFGSGSRTDTQYF.

This clonotype was observed many times. The V call is TRBV29-1, the J call TRBJ1-1, with D tentatively TRBD1 (5 bases). The V end lost 5 bases, the J end lost 1 base, and 11 bases lay between the germline ends. Germline V CDR1 and CDR2: SQVTM, ANQGSEA. The CDR3 sequence is 13 residues long. The CDR3 region is CSVPGLRNTEAFF. The CDR3 nucleotides read TGCAGCGTTCCGGGACTCAGGAACACTGAAGCTTTCTTT.

This clonotype was picked up a small number of times. The chain carries TRBV28 and TRBJ2-2; no definite D call. V dropped 3 bases and J dropped 0 bases, with 8 bases sitting between them. This CDR3 comprises 15 residues. Germline lookup yields CDR1 MDHEN and CDR2 SYDVKM. The DNA for the CDR3 is TGTGCCAGCAGTTTCCGGCCCGCGAACACCGGGGAGCTGTTTTTT. Encoded protein: CASSFRPANTGELFF.

This clonotype was found a few times. A far larger clone differs by one base, so this is likely a read error. This chain connects TRBV28 to TRBJ2-1; TRBD2 aligns across 8 bases. Trimming took 6 bases from V and 10 from J; bases not matched to a gene: 11. Germline V gene data show CDR1 as MDHEN and CDR2 as SYDVKM. The length of the CDR3 is 14 residues. CDR3 protein: CASSLYSGKYEQFF. The CDR3, as DNA: TGTGCCAGCAGCCTATATAGCGGGAAGTACGAGCAGTTCTTC. The whole variable domain, filled in from reference TRBV28 and TRBJ2-1, reads DVKVTQSSRYLVKRTGEKVFLECVQDMDHENMFWYRQDPGLGLRLIYFSYDVKMKEKGDIPEGYSVSREKKERFSLILESASTNQTSMYLCASSLYSGKYEQFFGPGTRLTVL.

This chain connects TRBV6-2 or TRBV6-3 to TRBJ2-3; a weak D match, TRBD1 (6 bases). Trimming pared 8 bases from V and 2 bases from J, leaving 20 bases between. This CDR3 has 16 residues. Germline loops: CDR1 MNHEY, CDR2 SVGEGT. CDR3 nucleotide sequence: TGTGCCAGCCGAAGAGGGCCGGACAGCTTCACAGATACGCAGTATTTT. Amino acids: CASRRGPDSFTDTQYF.

The CDR3 loop reads CASRTTGNTIYF. The CDR3 DNA sequence: TGTGCCAGCCGGACAACCGGAAACACCATATATTTT. This chain links TRBV12-3 or TRBV12-4 with TRBJ1-3; tentatively, D is TRBD1 (5 bases). V shed 8 bases and J shed 4 bases, with 9 bases lying between them. The CDR3 is 12 amino acids.

The V gene is TRBV20-1, the J gene TRBJ2-1; TRBD2 matches at 9 bases. Germline V gives CDR1 DFQATT, CDR2 SNEGSKA (reference sequence). The CDR3 sequence is 13 residues long. V gave up 4 bases and J gave up 7 bases; unmatched junction bases: 5. The CDR3 loop reads CSATSGGLNEQFF. CDR3 nucleotide sequence: TGCAGTGCTACGAGCGGGGGGTTAAATGAGCAGTTCTTC.

Ten or more counts support this clonotype. The V gene is TRBV7-2, the J gene TRBJ2-1; 12 positions match TRBD2. Germline V gives CDR1 SGHTA, CDR2 FQGNSA. This CDR3 is 16 amino acids long. J lost 3 bases, V lost 6 bases, and 6 bases had no gene match. CDR3: CASRLAGGQGYNEQFF. In DNA form, the CDR3 reads TGTGCCAGCAGGCTAGCGGGGGGGCAGGGCTACAATGAGCAGTTCTTC.

There are many counts of this clonotype. The chain has TRBV19 and TRBJ2-1; D is possibly TRBD2 (6 bases). V lost 7 bases and J lost 6, with 19 bases in between. Germline CDR1 LNHDA, CDR2 SQIVND (reference sequence). The CDR3 runs 15 residues. CDR3 in amino acids: CASNNPGLRGNEQFF. For the CDR3, the DNA is TGTGCCAGTAATAATCCGGGACTGAGGGGCAATGAGCAGTTCTTC. The complete variable domain, with remaining parts taken from reference TRBV19 and TRBJ2-1, reads DGGITQSPKYLFRKEGQNVTLSCEQNLNHDAMYWYRQDPGQGLRLIYYSQIVNDFQKGDIAEGYSVSREKKESFPLTVTSAQKNPTAFYLCASNNPGLRGNEQFFGPGTRLTVL.

The chain joins TRBV29-1 to TRBJ2-3, with 11 positions matching TRBD2. The germline V gene has CDR1 SQVTM and CDR2 ANQGSEA. There are 15 residues in the CDR3. The V and J ends lost 6 bases and 5 bases, in that order; junction bases with no gene match: 10. The CDR3 spells CSVKVLAGGKDTQYF. Here the CDR3 DNA reads TGCAGCGTCAAAGTCCTAGCGGGAGGAAAAGATACGCAGTATTTT.

This clonotype was observed many times. The genes are TRBV20-1 and TRBJ1-5; maybe TRBD1 (5 bases). This CDR3 contains 15 residues. With 0 bases removed from V and 7 bases from J, the gap between germline ends came to 16 bases. Germline CDR1 DFQATT, CDR2 SNEGSKA (reference sequence). The CDR3 is CSAREVAGPSQPQHF. Written as DNA, the CDR3 is TGCAGTGCTAGAGAGGTGGCAGGGCCAAGCCAGCCCCAGCATTTT.

This clonotype was counted ten times or more. This chain joins TRBV18 and TRBJ1-2; 8 positions match TRBD1. J lost 3 bases, V lost 2 bases, and 5 bases had no gene match. Germline-derived CDR1 and CDR2 are KGHSH and LQKENI. The CDR3 contains 15 residues. For the CDR3, the DNA is TGTGCCAGCTCACCAAGCAGGGGGCGCGACTATGGCTACACCTTC. Translation: CASSPSRGRDYGYTF.

This clonotype was observed at least ten times. The chain links TRBV5-1 to TRBJ2-3; D unclear. Trimming cost V 4 bases and J 2 bases, with 11 bases left between them. The germline CDR1 and CDR2 sequences are SGHRS and YFSETQ. The CDR3 consists of 14 residues. The CDR3 loop is CASSPTGSTDTQYF. The CDR3 DNA follows: TGCGCCAGCAGCCCTACCGGATCCACAGATACGCAGTATTTT. The full variable domain, completed using reference TRBV5-1 and TRBJ2-3, is KAGVTQTPRYLIKTRGQQVTLSCSPISGHRSVSWYQQTPGQGLQFLFEYFSETQRNKGNFPGRFSGRQFSNSRSEMNVSTLELGDSALYLCASSPTGSTDTQYFGPGTRLTVL.

This clonotype has only one observation. The DNA is left out, because the CDR3 cannot be placed on it with certainty; the CDR3 is given as TCRdb lists it. V gene TRBV27 combines with J gene TRBJ2-3; the table's D call, TRBD2, has no DNA check behind it. Termini included, the CDR3 measures 24 amino acids. From germline, CDR1 is MNHEY and CDR2 SMNVEV (reference sequence). The CDR3 spells CASKSIAGVYRNEQFFGPGDTQYF.

A word on this clonotype: One base separates it from a far larger clone, so it is likely a read error. The rearrangement uses TRBV7-2 and TRBJ2-1, with a possible D match to TRBD2 (6 bases). The germline CDR1 and CDR2 sequences are SGHTA and FQGNSA. The CDR3 totals 12 residues. This CDR3 is CASSIADVQQFF. DNA for the CDR3: TGTGCCAGCAGCATAGCGGACGTCCAGCAGTTCTTC.

This clonotype occurred a few times. This CDR3 reads CASSSGGLSSYEQYF. The DNA of the CDR3 is TGCGCCAGCAGCTCCGGCGGCTTGTCCTCCTACGAGCAGTACTTC. J is TRBJ2-7 and V is TRBV5-1, with D uncertain. The CDR3 contains 15 residues. Germline CDR1 SGHRS, CDR2 YFSETQ. The V gene lost 3 bases and the J gene lost 0 bases, with 13 bases spanning the gap.

This clonotype has a single count. A read error may produce the germline difference seen at one junction end. V usage is TRBV2 and J usage is TRBJ2-5; no definite D call. The CDR3 covers 16 residues. CDR1 is SNHLY, CDR2 FYNNEI, per germline. This CDR3 reads CASTFDMRLRKENQYF. CDR3 in DNA: TGTGCCAGCACCTTTGACATGCGCTTAAGGAAAGAGAACCAGTACTTC.

There are many counts of this clonotype. This chain joins TRBV28 and TRBJ2-7; maybe TRBD1 (8 bases). The V gene lost 4 bases and the J gene lost 2 bases, with 15 bases spanning the gap. The CDR3 has 15 residues. Germline assignment: CDR1 MDHEN and CDR2 SYDVKM. CDR3 coding DNA: TGTGCCAGCAGTTCGGGGGGACAGGCGACCTACGAGCAGTACTTC. Its protein product is CASSSGGQATYEQYF.

Ten or more counts support this clonotype. This chain joins TRBV29-1 and TRBJ2-2; 9 nucleotides line up with TRBD2. Germline V gene lookup returns CDR1 SQVTM and CDR2 ANQGSEA. The CDR3 length is 13 residues. J gave up 5 bases and V 5 bases, and 3 bases lay outside the gene matches. CDR3 sequence: CSVYTSGTGELFF. CDR3 nucleotides: TGCAGCGTTTATACTAGCGGGACCGGGGAGCTGTTTTTT.